The next 3 T cell receptor beta chains were all read from a single sample in a study of T cells in Graves' hyperthyroidism and ophthalmopathy. Amplified TCR beta CDR3 regions came from RNA transcripts. First-round RT-PCR targeting the TCR CDR3 was performed with the HTBI primer set. Each CDR3 protein is one row after TCRdb ran MiXCR on the multiplex PCR reads. The data show a few hundred thousand distinct CDR3 sequences, roughly a fifth seen once. Source material: blood. These TCRs come from a man aged 45-65 years with Graves' ophthalmopathy.

This clonotype was observed at least ten times. The genes are TRBV27 and TRBJ1-6, with TRBD1 matching over 8 bases. The CDR3 contains 16 residues. CDR1 and CDR2 (germline): MNHEY, SMNVEV (reference sequence). With 6 bases clipped from V and 13 bases from J, the junction kept 17 bases outside the gene matches. The DNA of the CDR3 is TGTGCCAGCAGCCCTACCGTGGGGACAGGTCCATTGCCCCTCCACTTT. This sequence encodes CASSPTVGTGPLPLHF.

This rearrangement joins TRBV6-1 to TRBJ2-1; 9 bases are a match to TRBD2. Germline V gene lookup returns CDR1 MNHNS and CDR2 SASEGT. The J segment lost 4 bases and the V segment lost 5 bases, leaving 9 bases of the junction unmatched. This CDR3 contains 16 residues. The CDR3 is CASSILAGEKYNEQFF. CDR3 coding DNA: TGTGCCAGCAGTATCTTAGCGGGAGAAAAATACAATGAGCAGTTCTTC.

At least ten counts were recorded for this clonotype. V usage is TRBV5-1 and J usage is TRBJ1-4; the match to TRBD1 covers 10 bases. The CDR3 is 16 amino acids. Germline V gene data show CDR1 as SGHRS and CDR2 as YFSETQ. J lost 6 bases, V lost 5 bases, and 10 bases had no gene match. For the CDR3, the DNA is TGCGCCAGCAGTGCGGGACAGGGGAGTCGAGATGAAAAACTGTTTTTT. Encoded protein: CASSAGQGSRDEKLFF.